This TCR beta chain appears in the sequencing data of a study of beta chain features in type 1 diabetes. With 9 bases removed from V and 3 bases from J, the gap between germline ends came to 9 bases. The CDR3 extends over 11 amino acids. Germline loops: CDR1 ENHRY, CDR2 SYGVKD. The isolated RNA, all of it, was reverse transcribed, so expressed TCRB transcripts were what got sequenced. TCRdb's table, derived via immunoSEQ multiplex PCR, lists solely in-frame clones and lacks some. The sample includes more than 300,000 clones, less than 9.5% of them seen just once. CD4+ cells of the naive, central memory, regulatory and stem cell-like memory types were sorted via CD45RO/CCR7/CD25/CD127/CD95/CD27. Only a few counts were recorded for this clone. What it binds is not known. Study-wide results and caveats: In comparison with healthy donors, patients had naive, central memory and Treg TCRB repertoires that appeared more similar. Reduced insertions and increased deletions marked VDJ junctions in type 1 diabetes patients. A cDNA-based sequencing approach could over-represent cells with high TCR expression.

Sample: central memory CD4+ T cells from blood. The sequence derives from a woman aged 18-35 years in good health. The V call is TRBV10-3, the J call TRBJ2-7; TRBD1 might be the D (5 bases). CDR3 in DNA: TGTGCCATTTCAGGGAACTACGAGCAGTACTTC. It specifies CAISGNYEQYF.